The 12 T cell receptor beta chains given below trace back to one sample, sequenced in a study of shared T cell receptors in the human thymus. The table came from immunoSEQ multiplex PCR; TCRdb's copy has only in-frame clones and leaves some out. The data show about 660,000 clones, around 87% seen once. This same sample was also part of a study on human thymus T cells.

Sequencing was carried out using thymocytes. These receptors were obtained from a boy younger than two with a congenital heart defect.

V gene TRBV7-9 combines with J gene TRBJ2-5; TRBD1 might be the D (6 bases). Trimming cost V 7 bases and J 4 bases, with 28 bases left between them. This CDR3 has 18 residues. Germline lookup yields CDR1 SEHNR and CDR2 FQNEAQ (reference sequence). The CDR3 loop is CASTQMGTSGEKLETQYF. CDR3 DNA sequence: TGTGCCAGCACCCAGATGGGGACAAGTGGGGAAAAATTAGAGACCCAGTACTTC.

This clone was found once. The V call is TRBV28, the J call TRBJ2-7; perhaps TRBD1 as D (5 bases). Trimming left V 5 bases short and J 3 bases short, with 17 bases between. From germline, CDR1 is MDHEN and CDR2 SYDVKM. CDR3 length: 15 residues. The chain's CDR3 is CASSPYPTVNYEQYF. The CDR3 DNA follows: TGTGCCAGCAGTCCCTATCCGACAGTAAACTACGAGCAGTACTTC.

V is TRBV27 and J is TRBJ1-2; D is undetermined. The CDR3 covers 15 residues. Germline V gives CDR1 MNHEY, CDR2 SMNVEV (reference sequence). The V end was cut by 3 bases, the J end by 3 bases, with 14 bases between. CDR3 coding DNA: TGTGCCAGCAGTTTTCGATCCGGACTTCACTATGGCTACACCTTC. This encodes CASSFRSGLHYGYTF.

The chain carries TRBV28 and TRBJ1-2, with D perhaps TRBD1 (6 bases). Looked up from germline, CDR1 is MDHEN and CDR2 is SYDVKM. V lost 11 bases and J 2 bases, leaving 27 bases between the germline ends. The length of the CDR3 is 17 residues. The CDR3 DNA is TGTGCCGTCAGGCCACAGACAGGAGACCCTGAGAACTATGGCTACACCTTC. Protein product: CAVRPQTGDPENYGYTF.

Only a few counts were recorded for this clone. V is TRBV19 and J is TRBJ2-1; the D gene is possibly TRBD1 (5 bases). The CDR3 contains 12 residues. The germline V gene encodes CDR1 LNHDA and CDR2 SQIVND (reference sequence). Deletions cut 3 bases from V and 10 bases from J, with 10 bases between. CDR3 residues: CASSIRGVEQFF. DNA of the CDR3: TGTGCCAGTAGTATTAGGGGTGTGGAGCAGTTCTTC.

This sequence joins TRBV28 and TRBJ1-3, with 7 bases lining up with TRBD1. V gave up 5 bases and J gave up 0 bases; unmatched junction bases: 16. CDR3 length: 19 amino acids. Germline-derived CDR1 and CDR2 are MDHEN and SYDVKM. In DNA form, the CDR3 reads TGTGCCAGCAGTGGCGGGACAGTTGCGGTTCGAAGCTCTGGAAACACCATATATTTT. Its protein is CASSGGTVAVRSSGNTIYF.

The chain links TRBV19 to TRBJ2-7; no clear D gene. Deletions cut 9 bases from V and 0 bases from J, with 15 bases between. This CDR3 spans 14 amino acids. Germline V lookup: CDR1 LNHDA, CDR2 SQIVND (reference sequence). CDR3 loop: CASSSVNNSYEQYF. CDR3 in DNA: TGTGCCAGCTCCAGTGTAAACAACTCCTACGAGCAGTACTTC.

The J gene is TRBJ1-5, the V gene TRBV15; TRBD1 is a possible D gene (6 bases). Looked up from germline, CDR1 is LNHNV and CDR2 is YYDKDF (reference sequence). V was cut by 5 bases and J by 7 bases, with 15 bases left in between. The CDR3 runs to 14 residues. As DNA, the CDR3 is TGTGCCACCAGCTCAGACACAGGGCGGCAGCCCCAGCATTTT. The encoded protein is CATSSDTGRQPQHF.

V and J are TRBV10-1 and TRBJ2-1; the match to TRBD1 covers 9 bases. The CDR3 sequence is 14 residues long. Germline assignment: CDR1 WNHNN and CDR2 SYGVQD (reference sequence). V dropped 10 bases and J dropped 7; count of bases not matched to a gene: 11. CDR3 sequence reads: CAIPPQGAVNEQFF. CDR3 nucleotide sequence: TGCGCCATCCCCCCACAGGGGGCGGTAAATGAGCAGTTCTTC.

V gene TRBV7-9 combines with J gene TRBJ2-5; D might be TRBD2 (7 bases). The CDR3 extends over 16 amino acids. With 5 bases removed from V and 1 base from J, the gap between germline ends came to 17 bases. Germline loops: CDR1 SEHNR, CDR2 FQNEAQ (reference sequence). The CDR3 spells CASSPRGASGQETQYF. For the CDR3, the DNA is TGTGCCAGCAGCCCTAGGGGGGCTAGCGGCCAAGAGACCCAGTACTTC.

A note on this clone: The same CDR3 can be traced to other DNA sequences in this sample. The chain is built from TRBV4-3 and TRBJ1-1; tentatively, D is TRBD1 (5 bases). Germline V gene data show CDR1 as LGHNA and CDR2 as YSLEER. Trimming stripped 0 bases from V and 5 bases from J, with 13 bases between. CDR3 length equals 15 residues. The CDR3 region has the DNA TGCGCCAGCAGCCAAGAGGGGCAGGCTAATACTGAAGCTTTCTTT. Encoded protein: CASSQEGQANTEAFF.

V usage is TRBV5-8 and J usage is TRBJ2-7, with no clear D. CDR1 and CDR2 from the germline V gene are SGHTS and YDEGEE. The CDR3 contains 9 residues. The V and J ends lost 9 bases and 9 bases respectively, with 10 bases between them. CDR3 in amino acids: CATKSGQYF. The CDR3, as DNA: TGTGCCACAAAATCGGGGCAGTACTTC.